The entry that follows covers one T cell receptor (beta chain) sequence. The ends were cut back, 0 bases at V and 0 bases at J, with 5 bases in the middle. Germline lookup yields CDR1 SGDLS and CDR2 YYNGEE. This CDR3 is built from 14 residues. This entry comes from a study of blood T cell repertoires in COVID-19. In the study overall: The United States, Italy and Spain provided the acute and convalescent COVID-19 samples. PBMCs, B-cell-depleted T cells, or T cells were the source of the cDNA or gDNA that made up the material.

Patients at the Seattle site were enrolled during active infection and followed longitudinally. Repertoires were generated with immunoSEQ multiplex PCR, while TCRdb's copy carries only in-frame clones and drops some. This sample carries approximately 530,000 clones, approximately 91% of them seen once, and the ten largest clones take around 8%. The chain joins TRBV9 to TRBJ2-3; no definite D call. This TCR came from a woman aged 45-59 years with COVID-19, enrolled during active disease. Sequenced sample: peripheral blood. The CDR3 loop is CASSVGPSTDTQYF. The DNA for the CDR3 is TGTGCCAGCAGCGTAGGGCCAAGCACAGATACGCAGTATTTT.